The rows below give T cell receptor beta chains drawn from one sample of a study of blood T cell repertoires in COVID-19. Clones were sequenced by immunoSEQ multiplex PCR, and TCRdb holds only the in-frame ones, with some missing. Among approximately 77,000 clones, around 69% were seen once, and the ten largest hold 15% to 20%. Input material: peripheral blood. These receptors were taken from a man between 65 and 80 years old with active or convalescent COVID-19. Each CDR3 is given without its conserved first and last residue. Clone size appears in some rows only: once, few, many, or a class for an expanded clone.

TRBV9,TRBJ2-5,.,ASSVAVLETQY
TRBV14,TRBJ2-6,.,ASSHRPGDRGSKTGANVLT
TRBV2,TRBJ2-3,.,ASAPRGGIDTQY
TRBV3-1/TRBV3-2,TRBJ2-3,.,ASSYSGGAGADTQY
TRBV19,TRBJ1-5,.,ASSRQEDQPQH
TRBV7-2,TRBJ2-7,.,ASSPSGGRSYEQY
TRBV5-1,TRBJ2-1,few,ASSLSSFSGEQF
TRBV18,TRBJ1-1,.,ASSPRSQRNTEAF
TRBV9,TRBJ1-4,.,ASSEGGQGRTKLF
TRBV28,TRBJ1-4,.,ASSPDYYPKNEKLF
TRBV6-5,TRBJ1-2,.,ASRNRGTGGFGYT
TRBV6-5,TRBJ1-1,.,ASSRQGMNTEAF
TRBV6-1,TRBJ1-2,once,ASSEALAVYGYT
TRBV30,TRBJ1-2,.,AWSREGKDSYGYT
TRBV2,TRBJ1-1,.,ASKRQGTRAEAF
TRBV7-3,TRBJ2-1,.,ASSLGAGIYNEQF
TRBV27,TRBJ2-1,once,ASNRDRVNEQF
TRBV18,TRBJ1-4,.,ASSPRVEVATNEKLF
TRBV2,TRBJ1-2,.,ASSQEGRYGYT
TRBV4-1,TRBJ2-4,.,ASSQPEFIGDLAGGRGIQY
TRBV30,TRBJ1-6,.,AWTKTGGSPLH
TRBV5-4,TRBJ2-3,few,ASSLPLTDTQY
TRBV7-3,TRBJ2-3,.,ASSDGTGSTDTQY
TRBV19,TRBJ1-5,.,ASSSRQGGQPQH
TRBV7-2,TRBJ2-3,.,ASSPADTAQY
TRBV24-1,TRBJ1-4,.,ATSLGQGINEKLF
TRBV19,TRBJ2-2,.,ASSVQNGELF
TRBV7-6,TRBJ2-7,.,ASSLGPGEEQY
TRBV7-2,TRBJ2-2,.,ASSTDGTLSGGELF
TRBV3-1/TRBV3-2,TRBJ2-4,.,ASSHGDIQY
TRBV19,TRBJ1-2,few,ASSQQGFYGYT
TRBV10-1,TRBJ2-2,.,ASGETKGLLATGQTGELF
TRBV7-3,TRBJ2-5,.,ASSLHFQETQY
TRBV7-9,TRBJ1-5,.,ASSLGSGGGSQPQH
TRBV14,TRBJ2-2,.,ASSWGGLNTGELF
TRBV9,TRBJ2-2,.,ASSVGLAGFNGELF
TRBV4-2,TRBJ1-1,.,ASSRGRDPTEAF
TRBV19,TRBJ1-6,.,ASSTPTGLNSPLH
TRBV6-2/TRBV6-3,TRBJ1-5,few,ASSYSGTGASSFNQPQH
TRBV30,TRBJ1-1,.,AWSHPNRPEAF
TRBV7-3,TRBJ2-2,few,ASSSNGRTGELF
TRBV5-6,TRBJ2-7,.,ASSLAGTGSSYEQY
TRBV5-1,TRBJ1-6,.,ASSLQGGPPLH
TRBV19,TRBJ1-3,.,ASRSRLNTIY
TRBV5-1,TRBJ2-3,.,ASSLAPGTGGEGTQY
TRBV7-2,TRBJ1-5,.,ASSLHRAENQPQH
TRBV19,TRBJ2-2,.,ASSMASGANTGELF
TRBV5-4,TRBJ2-2,.,ASSFLQNTGELF
TRBV28,TRBJ2-1,once,ASSVPPGESF
TRBV3-1/TRBV3-2,TRBJ2-7,.,ASSQPTRPGEQY
TRBV5-6,TRBJ2-5,.,ASSLISLQYQETQY
TRBV6-5,TRBJ2-7,.,ATKRVAGGYEQY
TRBV4-2,TRBJ1-4,.,ASSQDRGANEKLF
TRBV12-2,TRBJ2-3,.,ASRFRQGGKPTDTQY
TRBV5-8,TRBJ1-6,.,ASSSDGENSPLH
TRBV5-1,TRBJ2-5,.,ASSSGGGAKTQY
TRBV27,TRBJ2-3,.,ASSPGPGGGARDTQY